The 14 T cell receptor beta chains below all came from one sample that was sequenced in a study of blood T cell repertoires in COVID-19. Assay: immunoSEQ multiplex PCR; the TCRdb copy retains only in-frame clones and omits some. The data show about 200,000 clones, 82% seen once. The sample taken for sequencing was PBMCs or T cells enriched from blood (not recorded which). The receptors shown here come from a woman aged 60-70 years with acute COVID-19.

J is TRBJ2-7 and V is TRBV18; D unresolved. CDR1 is KGHSH, CDR2 LQKENI, per germline. This CDR3 comprises 16 residues. The ends were cut back, 0 bases at V and 2 bases at J, with 14 bases in the middle. The chain's CDR3 is CASSPPQSMAPYEQYF. As DNA, the CDR3 is TGTGCCAGCTCACCACCGCAGTCCATGGCTCCCTACGAGCAGTACTTC.

In DNA, the CDR3 is TGTGCCAGCAGCTTGGACACCCGCTCTGGAAACACCATATATTTT. Its protein is CASSLDTRSGNTIYF. The chain carries TRBV7-2 and TRBJ1-3, with D possibly matching TRBD1 (5 bases). The germline V gene has CDR1 SGHTA and CDR2 FQGNSA. CDR3 size: 15 residues. Trimming left V 3 bases short and J 0 bases short, with 9 bases between. Full variable domain (rest looked up from reference TRBV7-2 and TRBJ1-3): GAGVSQSPSNKVTEKGKDVELRCDPISGHTALYWYRQSLGQGLEFLIYFQGNSAPDKSGLPSDRFSAERTGGSVSTLTIQRTQQEDSAVYLCASSLDTRSGNTIYFGEGSWLTVV.

V gene TRBV19 combines with J gene TRBJ1-6, with D tentatively TRBD1 (5 bases). The length of the CDR3 is 17 residues. Trimming stripped 2 bases from V and 0 bases from J, with 11 bases between. From germline, CDR1 is LNHDA and CDR2 SQIVND (reference sequence). CDR3 loop: CASSISTGSSYNSPLHF. DNA for the CDR3: TGTGCCAGTAGTATAAGTACAGGAAGCTCCTATAATTCACCCCTCCACTTT. Full variable domain (remainder filled in from reference TRBV19 and TRBJ1-6): DGGITQSPKYLFRKEGQNVTLSCEQNLNHDAMYWYRQDPGQGLRLIYYSQIVNDFQKGDIAEGYSVSREKKESFPLTVTSAQKNPTAFYLCASSISTGSSYNSPLHFGNGTRLTVT.

This clone was seen only once. The V gene is TRBV6-5, the J gene TRBJ2-3, with TRBD2 as a possible D gene (6 bases). Trimming pared 0 bases from V and 2 bases from J, leaving 9 bases between. This CDR3 comprises 15 residues. Germline assignment: CDR1 MNHEY and CDR2 SVGAGI. For the CDR3, the DNA is TGTGCCAGCAGTTACTCGGCGGGACTCACAGATACGCAGTATTTT. This translates into CASSYSAGLTDTQYF.

This clone was seen a single time. The J gene is TRBJ2-2, the V gene TRBV7-2; D unclear. Trimming removed 3 bases from V and 6 bases from J, with 8 bases in between. This CDR3 is built from 13 residues. Germline assignment: CDR1 SGHTA and CDR2 FQGNSA. The DNA of the CDR3 is TGTGCCAGCAGCTTTTTTAGTTCCGGGGAGCTGTTTTTT. Translated, it gives CASSFFSSGELFF.

The chain joins TRBV25-1 to TRBJ2-7; possibly TRBD2 for D (5 bases). Germline CDR1 is MGHDK and CDR2 is SYGVNS. V lost 1 base, J lost 5 bases, and 9 bases lay in between. This CDR3 comprises 13 residues. CDR3 protein: CASSESGLHEQYV. The CDR3 DNA sequence: TGTGCCAGCAGTGAATCGGGGTTACACGAGCAGTACGTC.

This chain connects TRBV28 to TRBJ2-2, with 9 bases aligning to TRBD2. Germline V gene data show CDR1 as MDHEN and CDR2 as SYDVKM. V gave up 6 bases and J gave up 3 bases; unmatched junction bases: 2. CDR3 length: 14 amino acids. CDR3 DNA sequence: TGTGCCAGCAGGGTAGCGGGAGACACCGGGGAGCTGTTTTTT. This sequence encodes CASRVAGDTGELFF.

CDR3 in amino acids: CASSLELSFRSTDTQYF. Here the CDR3 DNA reads TGTGCCAGCAGCTTAGAATTATCTTTTCGGAGCACAGATACGCAGTATTTT. This chain joins TRBV11-2 and TRBJ2-3; D is undetermined. The CDR3 sequence is 17 residues long. Deletions cut 0 bases from V and 0 bases from J, with 13 bases between. Germline V gives CDR1 SGHAT, CDR2 FQNNGV.

With regard to this clone: Other nucleotide sequences in the sample specify the same CDR3. The chain recombines TRBV27 with TRBJ1-2; D might be TRBD1 (6 bases). CDR3 length: 13 amino acids. V lost 5 bases and J lost 2, with 9 bases in between. The germline V gene has CDR1 MNHEY and CDR2 SMNVEV (reference sequence). CDR3 region: CASSLDRNYGYTF. Written as DNA, the CDR3 is TGTGCCAGCAGTCTAGACAGGAACTATGGCTACACCTTC.

The V call is TRBV3-1 (or the pseudogene TRBV3-2), the J call TRBJ1-1; the D is unclear. The germline V gene encodes CDR1 LGHDT and CDR2 YNNKEL (reference sequence). The CDR3 runs 15 residues. V was trimmed by 1 base and J by 5 bases, leaving 14 bases between them. For the CDR3, the DNA is TGTGCCAGCAGCCAAGGGGCAGTTCTAAGGACTGAAGCTTTCTTT. Amino acid sequence: CASSQGAVLRTEAFF.

The V call is TRBV5-1, the J call TRBJ2-2, with TRBD1 matching 7 bases. Per germline, CDR1 SGHRS and CDR2 YFSETQ. There are 15 residues in the CDR3. With V trimmed by 3 bases and J by 3 bases, 5 bases remained unmatched. DNA of the CDR3: TGCGCCAGCAGCTGGTCAGGGGGAGACACCGGGGAGCTGTTTTTT. This encodes CASSWSGGDTGELFF. The variable domain in full, with the rest retrieved from reference TRBV5-1 and TRBJ2-2, is KAGVTQTPRYLIKTRGQQVTLSCSPISGHRSVSWYQQTPGQGLQFLFEYFSETQRNKGNFPGRFSGRQFSNSRSEMNVSTLELGDSALYLCASSWSGGDTGELFFGEGSRLTVL.

This rearrangement joins TRBV4-2 to TRBJ2-5; tentative D call: TRBD2 (5 bases). This CDR3 is built from 15 residues. Germline V lookup: CDR1 LGHNA, CDR2 YNFKEQ. Deletions cut 0 bases from V and 2 bases from J, with 10 bases between. The CDR3 region is CASSQEGSEQETQYF. In nucleotides, the CDR3 is TGTGCCAGCAGCCAAGAAGGTAGCGAGCAAGAGACCCAGTACTTC.

This chain links TRBV7-9 with TRBJ2-3; 7 bases match TRBD2. The germline CDR1 and CDR2 sequences are SEHNR and FQNEAQ (reference sequence). With V trimmed by 7 bases and J by 2 bases, 9 bases remained unmatched. The CDR3 consists of 15 residues. The CDR3 loop reads CASTTTGGNTDTQYF. CDR3 nucleotide sequence: TGTGCCAGCACCACCACGGGGGGTAACACAGATACGCAGTATTTT.

The chain combines TRBV16 with TRBJ1-2; no reliable D call. Germline CDR1 reads KGHSY; CDR2 reads FQNENV. This CDR3 spans 13 amino acids. V was trimmed by 1 base and J by 4 bases, leaving 7 bases between them. The CDR3 DNA is TGTGCCAGCAGCCAATTGCCGGGCTATGGCTACACCTTC. This codes for CASSQLPGYGYTF.